This T cell receptor (beta chain) was identified in a study of cytomegalovirus exposure and HLA in healthy donors. About the research overall: There were fewer than 130 million unique TCR beta sequences, drawn from approximately 180 million T cells, in an earlier analysis. Findings and limits, study-wide: Likely technical artifact: a cluster of highly shared sequence variants. Presence/absence analyses rested on an assumption that sequencing depth was roughly uniform across donors. With later analysis, a missense DCLRE1C variant became linked to TCR beta V- and J-gene trimming.

Germline V gene lookup returns CDR1 SNHLY and CDR2 FYNNEI. The V segment lost 5 bases and the J segment 2 bases; nucleotides outside the gene matches: 9. This CDR3 has 15 amino acids. In the case of this clone: The antigen is unknown.

The study ran its PCR with 60 Vbeta and 13 Jbeta primers. Sequenced by immunoSEQ multiplex PCR; TCRdb stores in-frame clones only, minus some. The profile shows under 200,000 clones, about 81% of them singletons. This receptor was obtained from a woman aged 18-29 years in good health and CMV-seronegative. The chain has TRBV2 and TRBJ2-7, with 7 bases fitting TRBD1. Sequenced sample: PBMCs. The CDR3 DNA follows: TGTGCCAGCAGTCCCTGGCCTGGACAGGCCTACGAGCAGTACTTC. Translating gives CASSPWPGQAYEQYF.